This is a list of T cell receptor beta chains from one sample in a study of blood T cells in healthy people across ages. TCRdb reprocessed the 5' RACE reads via MiXCR and lists one record per CDR3 protein. The data hold around 1,000,000 distinct CDR3 sequences, with 20% to 25% observed a single time. The data also belong to a second study, concerning T cells of mothers and their children.

Sequencing was carried out using blood. These receptors all come from a girl aged 2 to 9 in good health. The CDR3 runs from the conserved cysteine through the conserved F or W. D genes are given only for firm matches. Some rows mark clone size as missing; the rest say once, few, many or name a class of expanded clone.

>TRBV7-6|.|TRBD1|TRBJ2-5
CASSSYDRVREETQYF
TGTGCCAGCAGTTCCTACGACAGGGTGAGGGAAGAGACCCAGTACTTC
>TRBV3-1|few|.|TRBJ2-5
CASSQDIGIRFQETQYF
TGTGCCAGCAGCCAAGATATTGGGATCAGATTTCAAGAGACCCAGTACTTC
>TRBV7-2|.|TRBD2|TRBJ2-1
CASSLGGLASNEQFF
TGTGCCAGCAGCTTAGGGGGACTAGCGAGCAATGAGCAGTTCTTC
>TRBV12-3/TRBV12-4|.|.|TRBJ1-2
CATEGGPGYTF
TGTGCCACCGAGGGGGGGCCTGGCTACACCTTC
>TRBV14|.|.|TRBJ1-4
CASSRMDSATNEKLFF
TGTGCCAGCAGCCGGATGGACAGTGCAACTAATGAAAAACTGTTTTTT
>TRBV28|few|TRBD2|TRBJ2-7
CASSSGTSISEQYF
TGTGCCAGCAGCTCCGGGACTAGTATAAGCGAGCAGTACTTC
>TRBV18|.|TRBD2|TRBJ2-2
CASSHLQGLEDGELFF
TGTGCCAGCTCCCATCTCCAGGGACTAGAGGACGGGGAGCTGTTTTTT
>TRBV12-5|.|TRBD2|TRBJ2-3
CASGPSPGLYTDTQYF
TGTGCTAGTGGTCCCTCCCCGGGACTATACACAGATACGCAGTATTTT
>TRBV12-5|.|.|TRBJ2-7
CASGLGPSEQGGYLGEQYF
TGTGCTAGTGGTTTGGGTCCCTCGGAACAGGGAGGCTATTTAGGCGAGCAGTACTTC
>TRBV7-2|few|.|TRBJ2-5
CASSLAFSLGETQYF
TGTGCCAGCAGCTTAGCGTTCTCCCTGGGAGAGACCCAGTACTTC
>TRBV28|.|TRBD2|TRBJ2-6
CASSPRTSGRTISGANVLTF
TGTGCCAGCAGCCCCCGCACTAGCGGGAGGACTATCTCTGGGGCCAACGTCCTGACTTTC
>TRBV6-2/TRBV6-3|few|.|TRBJ1-2
CASSYFEGGAYGYTF
TGTGCCAGCAGTTACTTCGAGGGGGGCGCGTATGGCTACACCTTC
>TRBV7-9|.|.|TRBJ2-7
CASSFQGSQQYF
TGTGCCAGCAGCTTCCAGGGTTCGCAGCAGTACTTC
>TRBV20-1|few|.|TRBJ2-4
CSARGREKRVIQYF
TGCAGTGCTAGGGGCAGGGAGAAAAGAGTCATTCAGTACTTC
>TRBV9|.|.|TRBJ2-6
CASSVSTEPSGANVLTF
TGTGCCAGCAGCGTATCGACGGAGCCGTCTGGGGCCAACGTCCTGACTTTC
>TRBV5-1|.|.|TRBJ2-3
CASSLGGSDSQYF
TGCGCCAGCAGTCTCGGGGGTTCAGATTCACAGTATTTT
>TRBV7-6|few|.|TRBJ2-5
CASSSGLVETQYF
TGTGCCAGCAGCTCGGGTCTCGTGGAGACCCAGTACTTC
>TRBV2|.|.|TRBJ2-7
CASSGRATYGQYF
TGTGCCAGCAGTGGCAGGGCGACCTACGGGCAGTACTTC
>TRBV3-1|few|.|TRBJ1-2
CASSLRGRDGYTF
TGTGCCAGCAGCTTAAGGGGTAGGGATGGCTACACCTTC
>TRBV9|.|.|TRBJ2-4
CASSPKLGNIQYF
TGTGCCAGCAGCCCAAAGCTAGGAAACATTCAGTACTTC
>TRBV27|few|.|TRBJ2-5
CASSLSKTGETQYF
TGTGCCAGCAGTTTATCGAAAACGGGGGAGACCCAGTACTTC
>TRBV6-1|.|TRBD1|TRBJ2-1
CASSEPYRGPLDNEQFF
TGTGCCAGCAGTGAGCCTTACAGGGGGCCGCTTGACAATGAGCAGTTCTTC
>TRBV28|many|TRBD1|TRBJ2-7
CASSLGTVYEQYF
TGTGCCAGCAGCTTGGGGACAGTCTACGAGCAGTACTTC
>TRBV29-1|few|TRBD1|TRBJ2-1
CSGSGQLANNEQFF
TGCAGCGGATCGGGACAGTTGGCCAACAATGAGCAGTTCTTC
>TRBV7-3|.|.|TRBJ2-3
CASSLIPQDTQYF
TGTGCCAGCAGCTTAATCCCGCAGGATACGCAGTATTTT
>TRBV3-1|few|TRBD2|TRBJ2-1
CASSPYPKRDRDNEQFF
TGTGCCAGCAGCCCCTATCCTAAGCGGGATAGGGACAATGAGCAGTTCTTC
>TRBV10-3|.|.|TRBJ2-1
CAISEFGDRSSYNEQFF
TGTGCCATCAGTGAGTTTGGGGACCGCAGCTCCTACAATGAGCAGTTCTTC
>TRBV7-9|.|TRBD1|TRBJ2-1
CASIIGQVEDEQFF
TGTGCCAGCATCATTGGACAGGTAGAGGATGAGCAGTTCTTC
>TRBV12-3/TRBV12-4|.|TRBD2|TRBJ2-3
CASSSGGAADAQYF
TGTGCCAGCAGTTCCGGGGGGGCTGCAGATGCGCAGTATTTT
>TRBV13|many|TRBD1|TRBJ2-7
CASSSRDRWYEQYF
TGTGCCAGCAGCTCCCGGGACAGGTGGTACGAGCAGTACTTC
>TRBV13|.|.|TRBJ2-5
CASSSPSDTYGETQYF
TGTGCCAGCAGCTCGCCCTCGGACACCTACGGGGAGACCCAGTACTTC
>TRBV2|.|.|TRBJ2-6
CASRLGRLSGANVLTF
TGTGCCAGCAGGCTCGGTAGACTCTCTGGGGCCAACGTCCTGACTTTC
>TRBV7-9|few|.|TRBJ2-3
CASSLDGLRADTQYF
TGTGCCAGCAGCTTAGACGGTTTGAGGGCAGATACGCAGTATTTT
>TRBV7-2|few|.|TRBJ2-4
CASSLDLVVKNIQYF
TGTGCCAGCAGCTTAGACTTGGTGGTCAAAAACATTCAGTACTTC
>TRBV24-1|.|.|TRBJ2-7
CATSRGTAPYEQYF
TGTGCCACCTCTCGGGGGACAGCCCCCTACGAGCAGTACTTC
>TRBV11-2|.|TRBD2|TRBJ2-3
CASSLVAGGEDTQYF
TGTGCCAGCAGCTTAGTAGCGGGGGGGGAAGATACGCAGTATTTT
>TRBV5-6|.|.|TRBJ2-5
CASSLYRITLLQETQYF
TGTGCCAGCAGCTTGTATCGGATAACTTTGTTACAAGAGACCCAGTACTTC
>TRBV9|few|.|TRBJ2-3
CASSEPVGDTQYF
TGTGCCAGCAGCGAGCCAGTAGGAGATACGCAGTATTTT
>TRBV28|.|TRBD1|TRBJ2-7
CASNNGTVRYEQYF
TGTGCCAGCAACAACGGGACAGTTAGGTACGAGCAGTACTTC
>TRBV28|.|.|TRBJ1-4
CASSLWGDESSEKLFF
TGTGCCAGCAGTTTATGGGGCGACGAGTCGTCGGAAAAACTGTTTTTT
>TRBV7-2|.|.|TRBJ1-6
CASSLNSLDSPLHF
TGTGCCAGCAGCTTAAACAGCCTGGATTCACCCCTCCACTTT
>TRBV5-6|.|.|TRBJ1-1
CASSLGRVGAEAFF
TGTGCCAGCAGCTTGGGCAGGGTAGGCGCTGAAGCTTTCTTT
>TRBV5-6|.|TRBD1|TRBJ1-6
CVSSLVGRGRDNSPLHF
TGTGTCAGCAGCTTGGTGGGCAGGGGGCGAGATAATTCACCCCTCCACTTT
>TRBV5-1|few|TRBD2|TRBJ2-7
CASSLARSAGGEDYEQYF
TGCGCCAGCAGCTTGGCCAGGTCGGCGGGAGGAGAGGACTACGAGCAGTACTTC
>TRBV4-1|.|.|TRBJ2-3
CASSPADLSTDTQYF
TGCGCCAGCAGCCCAGCGGATTTATCTACAGATACGCAGTATTTT
>TRBV5-1|few|TRBD2|TRBJ2-3
CASSTLEAGGTDTQYF
TGCGCCAGCAGTACCCTGGAAGCGGGAGGCACAGATACGCAGTATTTT
>TRBV10-3|.|.|TRBJ2-5
CATIGGRNERFF
TGTGCCACTATTGGAGGACGGAATGAGCGGTTCTTC
>TRBV29-1|.|.|TRBJ2-1
CSVLSYEQFF
TGCAGCGTCCTTTCCTATGAGCAGTTCTTC
>TRBV6-2/TRBV6-3|many|TRBD1|TRBJ2-2
CASSDRQGATGELFF
TGTGCCAGCAGCGATCGGCAGGGGGCCACCGGGGAGCTGTTTTTT
>TRBV7-9|.|.|TRBJ2-5
CASSPPGGGQETQYF
TGTGCCAGCAGCCCACCCGGGGGAGGACAAGAGACCCAGTACTTC
>TRBV28|.|.|TRBJ2-7
CASTEGRGGGYEQYF
TGTGCCAGCACCGAAGGCAGGGGTGGAGGCTACGAGCAGTACTTC
>TRBV18|.|.|TRBJ1-1
CASSPFLEDTSRTIF
TGTGCCAGCTCACCTTTTCTTGAGGACACCTCCCGGACGATCTTT
>TRBV3-1|.|.|TRBJ1-2
CASSQDLRGYTF
TGTGCCAGCAGCCAAGATCTTCGTGGCTACACCTTC
>TRBV29-1|.|TRBD2|TRBJ2-7
CSVDLGLAGHEQYF
TGCAGCGTTGATCTTGGCCTAGCGGGCCACGAGCAGTACTTC
>TRBV7-2|many|TRBD2|TRBJ2-1
CASRRGGYNEQFF
TGTGCCAGCAGACGCGGGGGTTACAATGAGCAGTTCTTC
>TRBV4-3|many|.|TRBJ1-2
CASSQDIIRDRFYGYTF
TGCGCCAGCAGCCAAGATATTATTCGGGACCGCTTCTATGGCTACACCTTC
>TRBV5-1|.|.|TRBJ1-2
CASSLARQPVASYTF
TGCGCCAGCAGCTTGGCCCGACAGCCTGTAGCTAGCTACACCTTC